The 25 T cell receptor beta chains presented below share a single source sample, sequenced in a study of OX40 agonist ivuxolimab in advanced cancers. Clones were read by immunoSEQ multiplex PCR, and TCRdb kept only the in-frame ones, dropping some. The repertoire holds approximately 58,000 clones, with approximately 90% as singletons. The sequencing here drew on CD4+ or CD8+ T cells sorted from blood, taken in a trial of the OX40 agonist ivuxolimab. The receptors derive from an adult with an advanced solid tumor such as melanoma, head and neck, liver or kidney cancer.

The V call is TRBV11-3, the J call TRBJ2-3, with 8 positions matching TRBD1. With 5 bases clipped from V and 10 bases from J, the junction kept 11 bases outside the gene matches. The germline CDR1 and CDR2 sequences are SGHNT and YENEEA. The CDR3 is 14 amino acids. Here the CDR3 reads CASSRQGPPPPQYF. For the CDR3, the DNA is TGTGCCAGCAGCAGACAGGGGCCCCCTCCTCCGCAGTATTTT.

The chain carries TRBV11-2 and TRBJ2-2, with D unclear. The CDR3 contains 15 residues. The germline V gene has CDR1 SGHAT and CDR2 FQNNGV. The V end lost 1 base, the J end lost 5 bases, and 11 bases lay between the germline ends. Here the CDR3 reads CASSLVFGLTGELFF. CDR3 in DNA: TGTGCCAGCAGCTTAGTATTTGGTCTAACCGGGGAGCTGTTTTTT.

This clone was found once. The chain couples TRBV10-3 to TRBJ1-5, with a weak D call TRBD1 (6 bases). V lost 5 bases and J 3 bases, leaving 11 bases between the germline ends. The CDR3 runs to 14 residues. Germline V lookup: CDR1 ENHRY, CDR2 SYGVKD. The CDR3 is CAISPTGPNQPQHF. The CDR3 DNA sequence: TGTGCCATCAGTCCGACAGGACCCAATCAGCCCCAGCATTTT.

V gene TRBV6-6 combines with J gene TRBJ1-2, with 9 bases lining up with TRBD1. Germline V lookup: CDR1 MNHNY, CDR2 SVGAGI (reference sequence). The ends lost 7 bases at V and 5 bases at J; junction bases unmatched: 8. The CDR3 spans 14 residues. This CDR3 reads CASKTGGARYGYTF. The CDR3 DNA follows: TGTGCCAGCAAAACAGGGGGCGCGCGGTATGGCTACACCTTC.

J is TRBJ1-2 and V is TRBV7-9, with a tentative D call TRBD1 (5 bases). The CDR3 is 16 residues long. Germline CDR1 is SEHNR and CDR2 is FQNEAQ (reference sequence). The V and J ends lost 1 base and 4 bases respectively, with 16 bases between them. CDR3 region: CASSLDERGTGYGYTF. CDR3 sequence (DNA): TGTGCCAGCAGCTTAGATGAACGGGGCACAGGCTATGGCTACACCTTC.

J is TRBJ1-6 and V is TRBV27; the D is unclear. This CDR3 has 15 residues. Germline V gives CDR1 MNHEY, CDR2 SMNVEV (reference sequence). V gave up 3 bases and J gave up 5 bases, with 11 bases separating them. CDR3 residues: CASSFSGRNNSPLHF. CDR3 nucleotides: TGTGCCAGCAGTTTTTCCGGACGGAATAATTCACCCCTCCACTTT.

The chain employs TRBV5-4 and TRBJ2-1, with unresolved D. CDR1 SGHNT and CDR2 YYREEE come from the germline V gene (reference sequence). Trimming took 0 bases from V and 10 from J, leaving 11 bases between them. There are 13 residues in the CDR3. This CDR3 is CASSLEVAREQFF. DNA of the CDR3: TGTGCCAGCAGCTTGGAGGTAGCACGAGAGCAGTTCTTC.

This clone has just one count. The gene calls are TRBV25-1 and TRBJ2-3, with D unclear. Trimming cost V 1 base and J 2 bases, with 13 bases left between them. The CDR3 runs 16 residues. Germline V lookup: CDR1 MGHDK, CDR2 SYGVNS. CDR3 amino acids: CASSESGGVHTDTQYF. CDR3 sequence (DNA): TGTGCCAGCAGTGAATCAGGCGGAGTACACACAGATACGCAGTATTTT.

This chain uses TRBV19 with TRBJ1-3, with D possibly being TRBD1 (5 bases). CDR1 LNHDA and CDR2 SQIVND come from the germline V gene (reference sequence). The V end was cut by 1 base, the J end by 2 bases, with 15 bases between. The CDR3 has 17 amino acids. This CDR3 is CASSIGGRLTAGNTIYF. As DNA, the CDR3 is TGTGCCAGTAGTATAGGGGGACGACTAACGGCTGGAAACACCATATATTTT.

V and J are TRBV29-1 and TRBJ2-7, with D tentatively TRBD2 (5 bases). CDR1 SQVTM and CDR2 ANQGSEA come from the germline V gene. This CDR3 spans 13 amino acids. V lost 4 bases to trimming and J lost 6 bases, with 16 bases between them. This CDR3 reads CSVGPSRLGEQYF. In nucleotides, the CDR3 is TGCAGCGTTGGTCCTAGCCGGCTCGGCGAGCAGTACTTC.

The rearrangement joins TRBV5-1 to TRBJ2-5, with a tentative D call TRBD1 (6 bases). CDR1 is SGHRS and CDR2 is YFSETQ in the germline V gene. The CDR3 totals 15 residues. V lost 2 bases to trimming and J lost 2 bases, with 13 bases between them. The CDR3 DNA is TGCGCCAGCAGCTTCCTCCCGGGACAACAAGAGACCCAGTACTTC. Its translation: CASSFLPGQQETQYF.

The chain is built from TRBV9 and TRBJ2-2; TRBD2 matches at 7 bases. V lost 0 bases and J lost 0; bases outside the gene matches: 5. The CDR3 is made up of 17 amino acids. Per germline, CDR1 SGDLS and CDR2 YYNGEE. The CDR3 loop reads CASSVGHGRPNTGELFF. In DNA, the CDR3 is TGTGCCAGCAGCGTAGGGCACGGGAGGCCGAACACCGGGGAGCTGTTTTTT.

The chain carries TRBV7-2 and TRBJ2-1; 12 nucleotides match TRBD2. Germline lookup yields CDR1 SGHTA and CDR2 FQGNSA. This CDR3 contains 15 residues. J gave up 6 bases and V 4 bases, and 4 bases lay outside the gene matches. CDR3 loop: CASSWTSGNFNEQFF. The CDR3 DNA reads as TGTGCCAGCAGCTGGACTAGCGGGAATTTCAATGAGCAGTTCTTC.

The chain couples TRBV21-1 to TRBJ1-2. TRBV21-1 is an annotated pseudogene. The CDR3 totals 9 residues. CDR3 loop: CASRDGYTF. In DNA, the CDR3 is TGTGCCAGCAGGGATGGCTACACCTTC.

V gene TRBV30 combines with J gene TRBJ2-1; 8 bases are shared with TRBD2. The CDR3 contains 17 residues. Germline V CDR1 and CDR2: GTSNPN, SVGIG (reference sequence). J was trimmed by 1 base and V by 0 bases; bases with no gene match: 8. DNA of the CDR3: TGTGCCTGGAGTGTAAAGAGCGGGAGCTTTTCCTACAATGAGCAGTTCTTC. Residues: CAWSVKSGSFSYNEQFF.

V usage is TRBV5-1 and J usage is TRBJ2-5; 12 bases align to TRBD2. The J call could be wrong; TRBJ2-7 is a better fit for the DNA end. The CDR3 is 16 amino acids. The germline gives CDR1 SGHRS, CDR2 YFSETQ. CDR3 in DNA: TGCGCCAGCAGCCCCGGGCAGACTAGCGGGAGATACGAGCAGTACTTC. As protein: CASSPGQTSGRYEQYF.

This clone has just a few counts. The genes are TRBV10-3 and TRBJ1-4; the D gene is possibly TRBD1 (5 bases). The germline CDR1 and CDR2 sequences are ENHRY and SYGVKD. V was clipped by 3 bases and J by 3 bases, with 11 bases between them. The CDR3 runs to 15 residues. The CDR3: CAISDLQGSNEKLFF. CDR3 bases: TGTGCCATCAGTGACCTGCAGGGTTCTAATGAAAAACTGTTTTTT.

The chain recombines TRBV7-9 with TRBJ2-7; the match to TRBD1 covers 7 bases. This CDR3 region has 14 residues. With V trimmed by 1 base and J by 4 bases, 4 bases remained unmatched. Germline CDR1 SEHNR, CDR2 FQNEAQ (reference sequence). The CDR3 spells CASSLGQGEYEQYF. As DNA, the CDR3 is TGTGCCAGCAGCTTAGGGCAGGGGGAGTACGAGCAGTACTTC.

In the case of this clone: The sample contains more than one DNA sequence encoding this CDR3. CDR3 residues: CAWSRQGRGGELFF. The CDR3 DNA reads TGTGCCTGGAGTAGACAGGGGCGGGGCGGGGAGCTGTTTTTT. The V call is TRBV30, the J call TRBJ2-2; 8 bases are a match to TRBD1. The CDR3 runs to 14 residues. Per germline, CDR1 GTSNPN and CDR2 SVGIG (reference sequence). The J segment lost 7 bases and the V segment lost 2 bases, leaving 6 bases of the junction unmatched.

The rearrangement links TRBV14 to TRBJ2-1; TRBD2 matches at 10 bases. The J segment lost 7 bases and the V segment lost 7 bases, leaving 10 bases of the junction unmatched. The germline CDR1 and CDR2 sequences are SGHDN and FVKESK. The CDR3 is made up of 15 amino acids. For the CDR3, the DNA is TGTGCCAGCACCCGGACTAGCGGATCTGGGAATGAGCAGTTCTTC. Translated, it gives CASTRTSGSGNEQFF.

The V and J genes are TRBV7-2 and TRBJ2-7; 12 bases are shared with TRBD2. The CDR3 extends over 15 amino acids. Germline CDR1 SGHTA, CDR2 FQGNSA. J was trimmed by 4 bases and V by 6 bases; bases with no gene match: 7. In nucleotides, the CDR3 is TGTGCCAGCAGACAGACTAGCGGGAGTCAGTACGAGCAGTACTTC. Translation: CASRQTSGSQYEQYF.

This clone appeared a single time. The chain has TRBV7-2 and TRBJ1-5, with TRBD1 identical over 12 bases. This CDR3 comprises 16 residues. Germline-derived CDR1 and CDR2 are SGHTA and FQGNSA. The V and J ends lost 4 bases and 3 bases, in that order; junction bases with no gene match: 4. The CDR3 sequence: CASSSGTGGNNQPQHF. DNA of the CDR3: TGTGCCAGCAGCTCCGGGACAGGGGGCAACAATCAGCCCCAGCATTTT. The entire variable domain, with the rest obtained from reference TRBV7-2 and TRBJ1-5, is as follows: GAGVSQSPSNKVTEKGKDVELRCDPISGHTALYWYRQSLGQGLEFLIYFQGNSAPDKSGLPSDRFSAERTGGSVSTLTIQRTQQEDSAVYLCASSSGTGGNNQPQHFGDGTRLSIL.

Only one count was recorded for this clone. The V call is TRBV30, the J call TRBJ2-6, with D unresolved. CDR1 and CDR2 from the germline V gene are GTSNPN and SVGIG (reference sequence). The CDR3 is made up of 15 amino acids. V lost 0 bases, J lost 0 bases, and 6 bases lay in between. CDR3: CAWSVWGSGANVLTF. The CDR3 nucleotides are TGTGCCTGGAGTGTTTGGGGCTCTGGGGCCAACGTCCTGACTTTC.

This chain joins TRBV5-1 and TRBJ2-3; D is undetermined. The CDR3 spans 14 residues. Looked up from germline, CDR1 is SGHRS and CDR2 is YFSETQ. V was shortened by 0 bases and J by 1 base, with 6 bases between the two germline ends. CDR3 coding DNA: TGCGCCAGCAGCTTGGTCCCAGGCACAGATACGCAGTATTTT. As protein: CASSLVPGTDTQYF.

The V and J genes are TRBV6-6 and TRBJ2-2; 10 nucleotides align to TRBD1. After removal of 5 bases from V and 6 bases from J, the junction contained 9 bases not matched to a gene. The CDR3 runs to 16 residues. Germline CDR1 reads MNHNY; CDR2 reads SVGAGI (reference sequence). CDR3 DNA: TGTGCCAGCAGTCCACCGGGACAGGGGTCGGCCGGGGAGCTGTTTTTT. This codes for CASSPPGQGSAGELFF.